The 19 T cell receptor beta chains given below trace back to one sample, sequenced in a study of preoperative IRX-2 immunotherapy in early breast cancer. The treatment here: preoperative locoregional IRX-2 cytokine immunotherapy. Assay used: immunoSEQ multiplex PCR; TCRdb lists only in-frame clones, some missing. The top ten clones hold 1.5% to 2% of a sample with over 60,000 clones, roughly 94% of them seen once. Collection of the sample occurred from a patient treated with IRX-2 immunotherapy. These receptors all come from a human donor with breast cancer.

V is TRBV7-2 and J is TRBJ2-4, with D unclear. This CDR3 is built from 15 residues. CDR1 and CDR2 (germline): SGHTA, FQGNSA. The V and J ends lost 2 bases and 5 bases respectively, with 13 bases between them. The CDR3 reads CASSLNAGGENIQYF. The CDR3 nucleotides read TGTGCCAGCAGCTTAAACGCTGGTGGGGAAAACATTCAGTACTTC. The variable domain in full, completed from reference TRBV7-2 and TRBJ2-4, reads GAGVSQSPSNKVTEKGKDVELRCDPISGHTALYWYRQSLGQGLEFLIYFQGNSAPDKSGLPSDRFSAERTGGSVSTLTIQRTQQEDSAVYLCASSLNAGGENIQYFGAGTRLSVL.

V gene TRBV7-8 combines with J gene TRBJ1-6, with 12 bases aligning to TRBD1. Germline V gives CDR1 SGHVS, CDR2 FQNEAQ. J gave up 10 bases and V 1 base, and 8 bases lay outside the gene matches. The CDR3 has 17 amino acids. CDR3 DNA sequence: TGTGCCAGCAGCTTAGATGCCGGGACAGGGGGCGGGTCACCCCTCCACTTT. Its translation is CASSLDAGTGGGSPLHF.

The chain employs TRBV10-3 and TRBJ1-1; D unresolved. CDR3 size: 16 residues. CDR1 is ENHRY and CDR2 is SYGVKD in the germline V gene. The V end was cut by 3 bases, the J end by 0 bases, with 14 bases between. The CDR3, as DNA: TGTGCCATCAGTGACAATACCCATTCGATGAACACTGAAGCTTTCTTT. This codes for CAISDNTHSMNTEAFF.

V and J are TRBV4-1 and TRBJ2-1, with TRBD2 identical over 8 bases. V dropped 4 bases and J dropped 3; count of bases not matched to a gene: 2. This CDR3 region has 14 residues. The germline gives CDR1 MGHRA, CDR2 YSYEKL. CDR3 DNA sequence: TGCGCCAGCAGCCGTGGGACTAGCTACAATGAGCAGTTCTTC. Translation: CASSRGTSYNEQFF.

The chain couples TRBV10-3 to TRBJ2-7; unclear D gene. Trimming shortened V by 3 bases and J by 2 bases, and 11 bases separated the two germline ends. The CDR3 loop spans 14 amino acids. The germline CDR1 and CDR2 sequences are ENHRY and SYGVKD. Written as DNA, the CDR3 is TGTGCCATCAGTGAATTGATCTCTCCCTACGAGCAGTACTTC. Protein sequence: CAISELISPYEQYF.

The chain joins TRBV28 to TRBJ1-2; D not certain. Trimming removed 7 bases from V and 8 bases from J, with 14 bases in between. CDR3 length equals 12 residues. The germline gives CDR1 MDHEN, CDR2 SYDVKM. The CDR3 nucleotides are TGTGCCAGCATGCCCTTAGGTGGGGGCTACACCTTC. Translating gives CASMPLGGGYTF.

The V and J genes are TRBV2 and TRBJ1-2, with unresolved D. The CDR3 totals 14 residues. Germline-derived CDR1 and CDR2 are SNHLY and FYNNEI. V dropped 6 bases and J dropped 8 bases, with 19 bases sitting between them. The CDR3 loop reads CASSPRTVGKGYTF. Here the CDR3 DNA reads TGTGCCAGCAGCCCAAGGACGGTCGGGAAGGGCTACACCTTC.

This rearrangement joins TRBV4-3 to TRBJ1-3; D gene ambiguous. Germline lookup yields CDR1 LGHNA and CDR2 YSLEER. The V gene lost 0 bases and the J gene lost 3 bases, with 9 bases spanning the gap. The CDR3 has 15 residues. In DNA form, the CDR3 reads TGCGCCAGCAGCCAAGATTTGAGATATGGAAACACCATATATTTT. As protein: CASSQDLRYGNTIYF.

The chain couples TRBV5-1 to TRBJ2-2; D possibly corresponds to TRBD2 (6 bases). Trimming pared 0 bases from V and 1 base from J, leaving 13 bases between. Germline V lookup: CDR1 SGHRS, CDR2 YFSETQ. This CDR3 has 17 amino acids. CDR3 DNA sequence: TGCGCCAGCAGCTTGGGTGGAGGGATCATGAACACCGGGGAGCTGTTTTTT. This encodes CASSLGGGIMNTGELFF.

V and J are TRBV4-2 and TRBJ1-6; no clear D. From germline, CDR1 is LGHNA and CDR2 YNFKEQ. CDR3 length: 14 amino acids. Between the trimmed V and J ends, which lost 0 bases and 8 bases, there was a span of 8 bases. The CDR3 bases are TGTGCCAGCAGCCAAGACGTCACCCATTCACCCCTCCACTTT. Protein sequence: CASSQDVTHSPLHF.

This sequence joins TRBV7-3 and TRBJ1-1; D unresolved. Germline assignment: CDR1 SGHTA and CDR2 FQGTGA. The V end was cut by 5 bases, the J end by 0 bases, with 10 bases between. The CDR3 contains 14 residues. The DNA of the CDR3 is TGTGCCAGCAGCCCCGACACCGTGAACACTGAAGCTTTCTTT. Translated, it gives CASSPDTVNTEAFF.

The genes are TRBV7-6 and TRBJ2-1; 8 nucleotides line up with TRBD2. With 4 bases clipped from V and 8 bases from J, the junction kept 13 bases outside the gene matches. CDR1 is SGHVS and CDR2 is FNYEAQ in the germline V gene. The CDR3 spans 16 residues. CDR3: CASSSRPGLVLYEQFF. The CDR3 nucleotides read TGTGCCAGCAGCTCGCGACCGGGACTAGTGCTTTATGAGCAGTTCTTC.

The CDR3 region is CATSLDEKLFF. In DNA, the CDR3 is TGTGCCACCTCCCTTGATGAAAAACTGTTTTTT. The gene calls are TRBV6-5 and TRBJ1-4; D ambiguous. Germline values: CDR1 MNHEY, CDR2 SVGAGI. The CDR3 loop spans 11 amino acids. The V end was cut by 10 bases, the J end by 6 bases, with 9 bases between.

The chain couples TRBV6-5 to TRBJ2-7; D uncertain. The CDR3 runs 15 residues. V dropped 0 bases and J dropped 0 bases, with 9 bases sitting between them. Germline-derived CDR1 and CDR2 are MNHEY and SVGAGI. CDR3 amino acids: CASSYSSLGSYEQYF. The CDR3 coding sequence is TGTGCCAGCAGTTACTCGTCACTTGGCTCCTACGAGCAGTACTTC.

This clone has a single count. This chain joins TRBV27 and TRBJ2-1; D possibly corresponds to TRBD2 (7 bases). V lost 8 bases to trimming and J lost 12 bases, with 23 bases between them. Germline V lookup: CDR1 MNHEY, CDR2 SMNVEV (reference sequence). The CDR3 consists of 14 residues. The CDR3 loop is CASHERGGLGGQFF. CDR3 in DNA: TGTGCCAGCCACGAAAGGGGGGGGCTGGGCGGGCAGTTCTTC.

This clone was picked up one time. The gene calls are TRBV15 and TRBJ1-6, with D possibly matching TRBD1 (5 bases). CDR1 and CDR2 (germline): LNHNV, YYDKDF (reference sequence). Between the trimmed V and J ends, which lost 0 bases and 10 bases, there was a span of 10 bases. This CDR3 region has 14 residues. The chain's CDR3 is CATSRDRDRSPLHF. Written as DNA, the CDR3 is TGTGCCACCAGCAGAGACAGGGATCGATCACCCCTCCACTTT.

The rearrangement uses TRBV11-2 and TRBJ1-2, with TRBD1 matching 8 bases. J was trimmed by 2 bases and V by 1 base; bases with no gene match: 9. The CDR3 has 17 amino acids. Per the germline V gene, CDR1 is SGHAT and CDR2 is FQNNGV. The DNA for the CDR3 is TGTGCCAGCAGCTTAGGGGGCAGGGGGCCCCACAACTATGGCTACACCTTC. This encodes CASSLGGRGPHNYGYTF.

The CDR3 nucleotides read TGTGCCAGTAGTACCTCCAGGAACACCGGGGAGCTGTTTTTT. This codes for CASSTSRNTGELFF. The J gene is TRBJ2-2, the V gene TRBV19; D not resolved. The V gene's germline CDR1 is LNHDA and CDR2 SQIVND (reference sequence). The CDR3 runs 14 residues. V lost 4 bases and J 1 base, leaving 7 bases between the germline ends.

This clone was detected once. The chain combines TRBV7-8 with TRBJ2-5; D not resolved. This CDR3 has 15 residues. Germline CDR1 is SGHVS and CDR2 is FQNEAQ. Trimming cost V 4 bases and J 4 bases, with 16 bases left between them. The CDR3 spells CASSSYPSGAETQYF. The CDR3 DNA is TGTGCCAGCAGCTCATATCCATCTGGTGCAGAGACCCAGTACTTC.